This entry lists 4 T cell receptor beta chains sequenced from one sample in a study of liver allograft versus peripheral blood T cells. Across the study: The study compared liver allograft T cell receptor repertoires against peripheral blood repertoires of liver transplant recipients.

Using its own MiXCR run on the reads, TCRdb lists one record per CDR3 protein. This sample yields 2,700 or so distinct CDR3 sequences, of which approximately 19% are seen a single time; roughly 33% belongs to the top ten. The origin of the receptors is a human patient who had a liver transplant. The T cells may come from the graft donor.

The chain joins TRBV7-9 to TRBJ1-5; TRBD1 is a possible D gene (5 bases). The CDR3 covers 12 residues. The germline V gene has CDR1 SEHNR and CDR2 FQNEAQ (reference sequence). Trimming pared 8 bases from V and 5 bases from J, leaving 10 bases between. The CDR3 spells CASREGDQPQHF. CDR3 DNA sequence: TGTGCCAGCCGCGAAGGGGATCAGCCCCAGCATTTT.

This clonotype is medium-sized. The V gene is TRBV19, the J gene TRBJ2-1; TRBD2 matches 9 bases. The V and J ends lost 1 base and 6 bases, in that order; junction bases with no gene match: 4. This CDR3 is 15 amino acids long. Germline assignment: CDR1 LNHDA and CDR2 SQIVND (reference sequence). CDR3 coding DNA: TGTGCCAGTAGTATAGGCGGGGGGGCCCGCAATGAGCAGTTCTTC. Translated: CASSIGGGARNEQFF.

In its sample, this clonotype ranks as medium-sized. V is TRBV27 and J is TRBJ1-2; tentative D call: TRBD1 (5 bases). The CDR3 runs to 14 residues. V lost 6 bases and J 4 bases, leaving 15 bases between the germline ends. The germline V gene has CDR1 MNHEY and CDR2 SMNVEV (reference sequence). CDR3: CASRSSLGGYGYTF. CDR3 bases: TGTGCCAGCAGATCTTCTTTGGGGGGCTATGGCTACACCTTC.

This clonotype is deemed medium-sized (0.01 to 0.1%). This chain links TRBV24-1 with TRBJ1-2, with no clear D. V lost 3 bases to trimming and J lost 6 bases, with 10 bases between them. In germline, CDR1 is KGHDR, CDR2 SFDVKD. The CDR3 contains 13 residues. As DNA, the CDR3 is TGTGCCACCAGTGATCCGTACAGCGATGGCTACACCTTC. It codes for CATSDPYSDGYTF.